This entry lists 3 T cell receptor beta chains sequenced from one sample in a study of CD8 T cells in ankylosing spondylitis. MiXCR, applied by TCRdb to the 5' RACE reads, yields one record per CDR3 protein. The repertoire holds around 340,000 distinct CDR3 sequences, with roughly 14% as singletons. Source material: blood, either unsorted or a sorted T cell fraction (not recorded which). The receptors were gathered from a male donor with ankylosing spondylitis or in good health (not recorded which).

The J gene is TRBJ2-1, the V gene TRBV5-1, with 8 bases identical to TRBD2. V lost 3 bases to trimming and J lost 8 bases; unmatched junction nucleotides: 16. The CDR3 has 17 residues. CDR1 and CDR2 from the germline V gene are SGHRS and YFSETQ. This CDR3 is CASSSGAAPGGVDEQFF. The CDR3 coding sequence is TGCGCCAGCAGCTCGGGCGCCGCACCGGGGGGGGTAGATGAGCAGTTCTTC.

V and J are TRBV29-1 and TRBJ2-7; D is perhaps TRBD1 (6 bases). In germline, CDR1 is SQVTM, CDR2 ANQGSEA. The CDR3 is made up of 13 amino acids. The DNA for the CDR3 is TGCACCCACACCGGGACACGGTCGTACGAGCAGTACTTC. Translated, it gives CTHTGTRSYEQYF.

This clonotype appeared a few times. The J gene is TRBJ2-5, the V gene TRBV5-6; D ambiguous. In germline, CDR1 is SGHDT, CDR2 YYEEEE. The CDR3 runs to 12 residues. Trimming cost V 0 bases and J 7 bases, with 7 bases left between them. The CDR3 region has the DNA TGTGCCAGCAGCTTGGGGGTCGGGACCCAGTACTTC. Its translation: CASSLGVGTQYF. Using reference TRBV5-6 and TRBJ2-5 for the parts outside the CDR3, the full variable domain is DAGVTQSPTHLIKTRGQQVTLRCSPKSGHDTVSWYQQALGQGPQFIFQYYEEEERQRGNFPDRFSGHQFPNYSSELNVNALLLGDSALYLCASSLGVGTQYFGPGTRLLVL.